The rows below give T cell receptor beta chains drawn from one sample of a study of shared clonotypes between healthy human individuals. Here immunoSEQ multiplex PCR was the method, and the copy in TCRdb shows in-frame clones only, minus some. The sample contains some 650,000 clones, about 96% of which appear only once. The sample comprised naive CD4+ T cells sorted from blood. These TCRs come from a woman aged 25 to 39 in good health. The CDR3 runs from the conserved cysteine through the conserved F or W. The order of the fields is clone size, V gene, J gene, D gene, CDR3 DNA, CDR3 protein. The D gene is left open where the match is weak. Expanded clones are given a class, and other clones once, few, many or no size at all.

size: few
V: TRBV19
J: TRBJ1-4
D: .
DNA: TGTGCCAGTAGTATCTCGAGGGAAAAACTGTTTTTT
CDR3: CASSISREKLFF

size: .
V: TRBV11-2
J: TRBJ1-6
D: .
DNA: TGTGCCAGCAGCTTAGCCATGGGGAATTCACCCCTCCACTTT
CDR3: CASSLAMGNSPLHF

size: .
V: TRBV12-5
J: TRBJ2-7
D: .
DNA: TGTGCTAGTGGTTTGTCCAACACGGGTTTGTACTTC
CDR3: CASGLSNTGLYF

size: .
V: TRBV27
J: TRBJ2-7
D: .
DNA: TGTGCCAGCAGTTTAGAAGGGGAATCGGAGCAGTACTTC
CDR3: CASSLEGESEQYF

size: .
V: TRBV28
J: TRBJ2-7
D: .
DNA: TGTGCCAGCACCCCTAGGTTCAGCTCCTACGAGCAGTACTTC
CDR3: CASTPRFSSYEQYF

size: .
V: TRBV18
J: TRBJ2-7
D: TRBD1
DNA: TGTGCCAGCTCAACAGGGGGTCAGTACGAGCAGTACTTC
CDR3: CASSTGGQYEQYF

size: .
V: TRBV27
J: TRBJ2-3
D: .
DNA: TGTGCCAGCAGTTATCGTTACAGCACAGATACGCAGTATTTT
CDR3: CASSYRYSTDTQYF

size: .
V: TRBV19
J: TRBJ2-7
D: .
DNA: TGTGCCAGTAGTAACAGGGAAGGCTACGAGCAGTACTTC
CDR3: CASSNREGYEQYF

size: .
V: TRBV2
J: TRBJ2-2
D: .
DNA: TGTGCCAGCACTAGGGTCGGGGGCTTCACCGGGGAGCTGTTTTTT
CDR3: CASTRVGGFTGELFF

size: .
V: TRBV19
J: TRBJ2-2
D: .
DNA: TGTGCCAGTAGTATGGGGTCGGAGAACACCGGGGAGCTGTTTTTT
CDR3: CASSMGSENTGELFF

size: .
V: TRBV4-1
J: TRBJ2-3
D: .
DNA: TGCGCCAGCAGCCAGGGGACTAGCACAGATACGCAGTATTTT
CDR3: CASSQGTSTDTQYF

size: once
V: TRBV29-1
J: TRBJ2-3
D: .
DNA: TGCAGCGTTCGGGTCGGAGGCCGCACAGATACGCAGTATTTT
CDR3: CSVRVGGRTDTQYF

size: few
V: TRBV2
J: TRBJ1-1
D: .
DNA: TGTGCCAGCAGTGAACGGACTGAAGCTTTCTTT
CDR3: CASSERTEAFF

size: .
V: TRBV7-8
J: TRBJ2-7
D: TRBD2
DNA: TGTGCCAGCAGCTTACTAGCACCGGGGGGCTCCTACGAGCAGTACTTC
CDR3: CASSLLAPGGSYEQYF

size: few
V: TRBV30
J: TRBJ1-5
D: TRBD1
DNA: TGTGCCTGGAGTGGGACAGGGGGCAATCAGCCCCAGCATTTT
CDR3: CAWSGTGGNQPQHF

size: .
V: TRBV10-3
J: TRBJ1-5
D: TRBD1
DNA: TGTGCCATCAGCCCAACAGGGGGTAATCAGCCCCAGCATTTT
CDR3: CAISPTGGNQPQHF

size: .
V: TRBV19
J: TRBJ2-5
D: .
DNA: TGTGCCAGTAGTATAGGAATGGCAGGGGGGCAAGAGACCCAGTACTTC
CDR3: CASSIGMAGGQETQYF

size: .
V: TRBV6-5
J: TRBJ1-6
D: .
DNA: TGTGCCACCCGGGCTGGGCGTCGTTCACCCCTCCACTTT
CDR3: CATRAGRRSPLHF

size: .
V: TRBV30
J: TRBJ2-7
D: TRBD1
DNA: TGTGCCTGGAGGCGGGGGACAGGGGGTTTCTACGAGCAGTACTTC
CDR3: CAWRRGTGGFYEQYF

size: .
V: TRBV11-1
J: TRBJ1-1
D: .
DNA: TGTGCCAGCAGCTTAGATCCCCAGGGGTATGGCACTGAAGCTTTCTTT
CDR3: CASSLDPQGYGTEAFF

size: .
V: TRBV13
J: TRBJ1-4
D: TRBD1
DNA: TGTGCCAGCAGTGTGGGACAGCCTAATGAAAAACTGTTTTTT
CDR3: CASSVGQPNEKLFF